The 30 T cell receptor beta chains below come from one sample, sequenced in a study of blood T cell repertoires in COVID-19. Here immunoSEQ multiplex PCR was the method, and the copy in TCRdb shows in-frame clones only, minus some. In the table there are around 210,000 clones, about nine tenths of which are singletons. Sequencing input: peripheral blood. The receptors come from a woman in her 70s with acute or convalescent COVID-19.

The chain is built from TRBV12-5 and TRBJ1-1, with D perhaps matching TRBD1 (5 bases). With 0 bases removed from V and 4 bases from J, the gap between germline ends came to 12 bases. CDR1 is LGHNT, CDR2 FRNRAP, per germline. This CDR3 contains 15 residues. CDR3 amino acids: CASGLVHGGVTEAFF. CDR3 bases: TGTGCTAGTGGTTTGGTACATGGGGGGGTCACTGAAGCTTTCTTT.

The chain links TRBV4-1 to TRBJ2-2, with 10 bases aligning to TRBD2. V trimming: 6 bases; J trimming: 3 bases; junction bases outside the gene matches: 1. The CDR3 length is 14 residues. The germline V gene has CDR1 MGHRA and CDR2 YSYEKL. CDR3 coding DNA: TGCGCCAGCAGTGGACTAGCGGACACCGGGGAGCTGTTTTTT. Translation gives CASSGLADTGELFF.

The chain is built from TRBV11-2 and TRBJ2-1, with a tentative D call TRBD1 (6 bases). This CDR3 comprises 15 residues. The germline V gene has CDR1 SGHAT and CDR2 FQNNGV. Between the trimmed V and J ends, which lost 3 bases and 2 bases, there was a span of 11 bases. The CDR3, as DNA: TGTGCCAGCAGCTTCCGGACAGTCCCCTACAATGAGCAGTTCTTC. Its translation: CASSFRTVPYNEQFF.

This sequence joins TRBV7-9 and TRBJ1-3; D is unclear. The CDR3 is 15 amino acids. Trimming removed 2 bases from V and 1 base from J, with 9 bases in between. Germline-derived CDR1 and CDR2 are SEHNR and FQNEAQ (reference sequence). The CDR3 DNA reads TGTGCCAGCAGCTTAACGCGAAATTCTGGAAACACCATATATTTT. Protein sequence: CASSLTRNSGNTIYF.

The rearrangement uses TRBV11-2 and TRBJ1-3; TRBD1 might be the D (6 bases). Looked up from germline, CDR1 is SGHAT and CDR2 is FQNNGV. The V end lost 5 bases, the J end lost 4 bases, and 15 bases lay between the germline ends. The CDR3 has 15 amino acids. This chain's CDR3 is CASSPWWGQGNTIYF. The DNA for the CDR3 is TGTGCCAGCAGCCCCTGGTGGGGGCAGGGAAACACCATATATTTT.

This chain uses TRBV29-1 with TRBJ2-3, with a tentative D call TRBD2 (5 bases). Trimming pared 7 bases from V and 1 base from J, leaving 9 bases between. Germline CDR1 reads SQVTM; CDR2 reads ANQGSEA. The CDR3 is 12 residues long. The CDR3 region has the DNA TGCAGCGGAGAGGAGGGCACAGATACGCAGTATTTT. Its protein product is CSGEEGTDTQYF.

Only one count was recorded for this clone. The chain has TRBV5-1 and TRBJ2-7; a possible D gene is TRBD1 (6 bases). Trimming shortened V by 4 bases and J by 0 bases, and 14 bases separated the two germline ends. CDR3 size: 15 residues. In germline, CDR1 is SGHRS, CDR2 YFSETQ. The CDR3 region has the DNA TGCGCCAGCAGCAGAGGGGACACCGGCTCCTACGAGCAGTACTTC. It translates to CASSRGDTGSYEQYF.

The rearrangement uses TRBV6-2 or TRBV6-3 and TRBJ2-1; 8 nucleotides align to TRBD1. Germline V lookup: CDR1 MNHEY, CDR2 SVGEGT. CDR3 length: 15 amino acids. J gave up 4 bases and V 6 bases, and 8 bases lay outside the gene matches. CDR3 residues: CASSLGTGFYNEQFF. Here the CDR3 DNA reads TGTGCCAGCAGCCTCGGGACAGGATTTTACAATGAGCAGTTCTTC.

The chain has TRBV7-2 and TRBJ2-7; TRBD2 agrees at 8 bases. There are 15 residues in the CDR3. The V gene end was trimmed by 5 bases and the J gene end by 4 bases; junction bases not matched to a gene: 10. Per germline, CDR1 SGHTA and CDR2 FQGNSA. The CDR3 reads CASSREPGGQYEQYF. CDR3 nucleotide sequence: TGTGCCAGCAGCCGGGAGCCGGGGGGGCAGTACGAGCAGTACTTC.

The chain employs TRBV6-6 and TRBJ1-2, with D possibly TRBD1 on 5 matching bases. The germline CDR1 and CDR2 sequences are MNHNY and SVGAGI (reference sequence). CDR3 size: 14 residues. V lost 2 bases and J 8 bases, leaving 15 bases between the germline ends. The CDR3 sequence is CASSYTTGVRGYTF. The CDR3, as DNA: TGTGCCAGCAGTTACACTACAGGAGTTAGGGGCTACACCTTC.

The gene calls are TRBV2 and TRBJ1-2; TRBD1 might be the D (6 bases). The CDR3 contains 15 residues. Germline assignment: CDR1 SNHLY and CDR2 FYNNEI. Trimming took 2 bases from V and 2 from J, leaving 12 bases between them. CDR3 protein: CASSELGAQNYGYTF. CDR3 DNA sequence: TGTGCCAGCAGTGAATTGGGGGCGCAGAACTATGGCTACACCTTC.

V usage is TRBV29-1 and J usage is TRBJ1-1, with TRBD1 matching 9 bases. Germline V gene sequence: CDR1 SQVTM, CDR2 ANQGSEA. The trim removed 4 bases at V and 5 bases at J, leaving 8 bases unmatched. The CDR3 length is 14 residues. As DNA, the CDR3 is TGCAGCGTTGGGGGGGGACAGGGTGGTACTGAAGCTTTCTTT. Translated: CSVGGGQGGTEAFF.

This clone was counted a few times. CDR3 sequence: CASSYRDRGGEAFF. The CDR3 DNA is TGTGCCAGCAGTTACAGGGACAGGGGGGGAGAAGCTTTCTTT. The chain recombines TRBV6-5 with TRBJ1-1, with 11 bases fitting TRBD1. In germline, CDR1 is MNHEY, CDR2 SVGAGI. After removal of 2 bases from V and 8 bases from J, the junction contained 4 bases not matched to a gene. The CDR3 sequence is 14 residues long.

The genes are TRBV29-1 and TRBJ2-1; D perhaps matches TRBD2 (5 bases). Trimming removed 1 base at V and 0 bases at J, with 13 bases between. CDR1 and CDR2 (germline): SQVTM, ANQGSEA. This CDR3 spans 16 amino acids. The CDR3 DNA follows: TGCAGCGTTGAAGGGGCGGAGACTACCTCCTACAATGAGCAGTTCTTC. Protein: CSVEGAETTSYNEQFF.

The chain has TRBV24-1 and TRBJ1-2; TRBD1 is a possible D gene (6 bases). Trimming stripped 5 bases from V and 2 bases from J, with 17 bases between. The CDR3 loop spans 16 amino acids. Germline lookup yields CDR1 KGHDR and CDR2 SFDVKD. The CDR3 region is CATSARGGGLNYGYTF. For the CDR3, the DNA is TGTGCCACCAGTGCCCGGGGAGGGGGGCTCAACTATGGCTACACCTTC.

The chain carries TRBV9 and TRBJ2-1; the match to TRBD2 covers 14 bases. J lost 6 bases, V lost 0 bases, and 11 bases had no gene match. Germline CDR1 reads SGDLS; CDR2 reads YYNGEE. The CDR3 sequence is 19 residues long. The CDR3 DNA sequence: TGTGCCAGCAGCGTAGCTCTGGGACTAGCGGGAGCTTTCGCCAATGAGCAGTTCTTC. It encodes CASSVALGLAGAFANEQFF. Supplemented by reference TRBV9 and TRBJ2-1, the full variable domain reads DSGVTQTPKHLITATGQRVTLRCSPRSGDLSVYWYQQSLDQGLQFLIQYYNGEERAKGNILERFSAQQFPDLHSELNLSSLELGDSALYFCASSVALGLAGAFANEQFFGPGTRLTVL.

In its sample, this clone was seen once. Here the CDR3 DNA reads TGTGCCAGCAGCGTAAGCCAGGGGCGGGCCTCCCAAGAGACCCAGTACTTC. Translation gives CASSVSQGRASQETQYF. This chain links TRBV9 with TRBJ2-5; tentative D call: TRBD1 (6 bases). The germline gives CDR1 SGDLS, CDR2 YYNGEE. The CDR3 consists of 17 residues. The V end was cut by 1 base, the J end by 1 base, with 17 bases between.

The chain is built from TRBV7-9 and TRBJ2-3; D is possibly TRBD1 (6 bases). The CDR3 is 14 amino acids. The V gene lost 2 bases and the J gene lost 5 bases, with 11 bases spanning the gap. Germline values: CDR1 SEHNR, CDR2 FQNEAQ (reference sequence). CDR3 region: CASSLRLDRDTQYF. The CDR3 DNA reads as TGTGCCAGCAGCTTACGTCTGGACAGAGATACGCAGTATTTT.

The chain couples TRBV5-1 to TRBJ2-1, with D unclear. CDR1 and CDR2 from the germline V gene are SGHRS and YFSETQ. Trimming stripped 2 bases from V and 7 bases from J, with 7 bases between. This CDR3 contains 12 residues. The CDR3, as DNA: TGCGCCAGCAGCTTTTACGGGAATGAGCAGTTCTTC. Encoded protein: CASSFYGNEQFF. The complete variable domain, with remaining parts taken from reference TRBV5-1 and TRBJ2-1, reads KAGVTQTPRYLIKTRGQQVTLSCSPISGHRSVSWYQQTPGQGLQFLFEYFSETQRNKGNFPGRFSGRQFSNSRSEMNVSTLELGDSALYLCASSFYGNEQFFGPGTRLTVL.

The chain links TRBV5-1 to TRBJ1-1, with 9 bases lining up with TRBD1. The CDR3 runs 14 residues. J lost 5 bases, V lost 4 bases, and 6 bases had no gene match. The V gene's germline CDR1 is SGHRS and CDR2 YFSETQ. The CDR3 protein is CASSGGTGNTEAFF. The CDR3 DNA sequence: TGCGCCAGCAGCGGAGGGACAGGGAATACTGAAGCTTTCTTT.

The chain combines TRBV27 with TRBJ2-1; 7 nucleotides agree with TRBD1. The CDR3 is 15 residues long. V shed 5 bases and J 7 bases; nucleotides not matched to a gene: 11. Germline CDR1 is MNHEY and CDR2 is SMNVEV (reference sequence). The CDR3 protein is CASSPSWDSFNEQFF. In DNA, the CDR3 is TGTGCCAGCAGTCCTTCTTGGGACAGTTTTAATGAGCAGTTCTTC.

The chain is built from TRBV19 and TRBJ1-5; D is ambiguous. This CDR3 has 14 residues. Trimming removed 3 bases from V and 0 bases from J, with 6 bases in between. CDR1 is LNHDA, CDR2 SQIVND, per germline (reference sequence). CDR3 sequence: CASSITHSNQPQHF. The CDR3 DNA sequence: TGTGCCAGTAGTATCACACATAGCAATCAGCCCCAGCATTTT.

The CDR3 reads CASSQDSGGGYGYTF. CDR3 DNA: TGCGCCAGCAGCCAAGACAGCGGGGGCGGGTATGGCTACACCTTC. The chain has TRBV4-3 and TRBJ1-2; D is perhaps TRBD1 (6 bases). V lost 0 bases and J 5 bases, leaving 13 bases between the germline ends. Germline-derived CDR1 and CDR2 are LGHNA and YSLEER. CDR3 length: 15 amino acids.

This chain joins TRBV5-1 and TRBJ2-5; tentatively, D is TRBD1 (6 bases). Trimming left V 0 bases short and J 2 bases short, with 11 bases between. The CDR3 contains 15 residues. Looked up from germline, CDR1 is SGHRS and CDR2 is YFSETQ. The CDR3 here is CASSLVLQGQETQYF. The CDR3 DNA is TGCGCCAGCAGCTTGGTTCTACAGGGACAAGAGACCCAGTACTTC. Combining the CDR3 with reference TRBV5-1 and TRBJ2-5 gives the whole variable domain KAGVTQTPRYLIKTRGQQVTLSCSPISGHRSVSWYQQTPGQGLQFLFEYFSETQRNKGNFPGRFSGRQFSNSRSEMNVSTLELGDSALYLCASSLVLQGQETQYFGPGTRLLVL.

This clone was recorded only once. V and J are TRBV6-5 and TRBJ2-7; TRBD2 might be the D (6 bases). CDR3 size: 13 residues. Trimming took off 4 bases at V and 3 bases at J, with 10 bases between the two ends. Looked up from germline, CDR1 is MNHEY and CDR2 is SVGAGI. CDR3 sequence (DNA): TGTGCCAGCAGTTCCCGGACTAACTACGAGCAGTACTTC. Protein: CASSSRTNYEQYF.

The J gene is TRBJ1-5, the V gene TRBV6-6, with D maybe TRBD1 (6 bases). There are 14 residues in the CDR3. Per germline, CDR1 MNHNY and CDR2 SVGAGI (reference sequence). The V end was cut by 7 bases, the J end by 4 bases, with 14 bases between. The CDR3 DNA is TGTGCCAGCACCGCCAGGGGAGGGAATCAGCCCCAGCATTTT. It encodes CASTARGGNQPQHF.

The genes are TRBV6-2 or TRBV6-3 and TRBJ2-7, with 10 bases lining up with TRBD2. The CDR3 totals 15 residues. Germline CDR1 and CDR2: MNHEY and SVGEGT. With 5 bases clipped from V and 7 bases from J, the junction kept 11 bases outside the gene matches. The CDR3 region has the DNA TGTGCCAGCAGTCAGGAGGGACTAGCGACAAGAGAGCAGTACTTC. Translation gives CASSQEGLATREQYF.

The chain couples TRBV11-2 to TRBJ1-1; 9 bases line up with TRBD1. Germline trimming cut 5 bases from V and 0 bases from J; bases unmatched to any gene: 4. The V gene's germline CDR1 is SGHAT and CDR2 FQNNGV. The CDR3 consists of 15 residues. CDR3 protein: CASSRRTGVNTEAFF. The DNA for the CDR3 is TGTGCCAGCAGCAGACGGACAGGGGTGAACACTGAAGCTTTCTTT. The full variable domain, with the rest looked up from reference TRBV11-2 and TRBJ1-1, is EAGVAQSPRYKIIEKRQSVAFWCNPISGHATLYWYQQILGQGPKLLIQFQNNGVVDDSQLPKDRFSAERLKGVDSTLKIQPAKLEDSAVYLCASSRRTGVNTEAFFGQGTRLTVV.

Here the CDR3 reads CASSPRGGRVYNEQFF. The CDR3 DNA sequence: TGTGCCAGCAGCCCTCGGGGCGGGAGGGTGTACAATGAGCAGTTCTTC. The V call is TRBV5-6, the J call TRBJ2-1; TRBD2 aligns across 9 bases. Germline assignment: CDR1 SGHDT and CDR2 YYEEEE. The length of the CDR3 is 16 residues. The trim removed 4 bases at V and 4 bases at J, leaving 9 bases unmatched.

V is TRBV19 and J is TRBJ1-5; no reliable D call. In germline, CDR1 is LNHDA, CDR2 SQIVND (reference sequence). The CDR3 runs 14 residues. The V end was cut by 4 bases, the J end by 3 bases, with 10 bases between. The DNA for the CDR3 is TGTGCCAGTAGTAAAGCCCTTTACAATCAGCCCCAGCATTTT. As protein: CASSKALYNQPQHF.